The 20 T cell receptor beta chains presented below share a single source sample, sequenced in a study of blood T cell repertoires in COVID-19. Libraries were prepared by immunoSEQ multiplex PCR; TCRdb keeps only in-frame clonotypes and omits some of them. The sample has approximately 38,000 clones, approximately 87% seen once; the top ten hold 24%. The sample comprised peripheral blood. The receptor set was obtained from a man aged 45-65 years with active or convalescent COVID-19.

This clone came up once. V usage is TRBV30 and J usage is TRBJ1-1; D call uncertain. The germline V and J ends were trimmed by 0 bases and 5 bases, with 10 bases remaining between them. The CDR3 is made up of 13 amino acids. The germline CDR1 and CDR2 sequences are GTSNPN and SVGIG (reference sequence). The CDR3 spells CAWSVREGTEAFF. The CDR3 DNA is TGTGCCTGGAGTGTACGGGAGGGAACTGAAGCTTTCTTT.

The genes are TRBV5-5 and TRBJ1-1, with a tentative D call TRBD1 (5 bases). The CDR3 spans 14 residues. The germline gives CDR1 SGHKS, CDR2 YYEKEE (reference sequence). V lost 0 bases and J 4 bases, leaving 10 bases between the germline ends. The CDR3 spells CASSLGGSGTEAFF. The CDR3 DNA sequence: TGTGCCAGCAGCTTGGGGGGCTCGGGCACTGAAGCTTTCTTT. The full variable domain, rest sourced from reference TRBV5-5 and TRBJ1-1, is DAGVTQSPTHLIKTRGQQVTLRCSPISGHKSVSWYQQVLGQGPQFIFQYYEKEERGRGNFPDRFSARQFPNYSSELNVNALLLGDSALYLCASSLGGSGTEAFFGQGTRLTVV.

The chain joins TRBV6-5 to TRBJ1-2, with TRBD1 matching 8 bases. This CDR3 comprises 15 residues. CDR1 and CDR2 (germline): MNHEY, SVGAGI. J gave up 8 bases and V 0 bases, and 8 bases lay outside the gene matches. The CDR3, as DNA: TGTGCCAGCAGTTACTCCGCAGGGGGCGCGTTGGGCTACACCTTC. It codes for CASSYSAGGALGYTF.

This clone has just one count. This chain uses TRBV29-1 with TRBJ1-2; D gene ambiguous. Germline assignment: CDR1 SQVTM and CDR2 ANQGSEA. The CDR3 spans 15 residues. The V gene lost 3 bases and the J gene lost 6 bases, with 20 bases spanning the gap. The CDR3 DNA reads as TGCAGCGTTGAGCTGGGTCAGGTGGGCGAAAATGGCTACACCTTC. Protein sequence: CSVELGQVGENGYTF.

This chain connects TRBV9 to TRBJ1-4; 10 nucleotides align to TRBD1. The germline gives CDR1 SGDLS, CDR2 YYNGEE. Germline trimming cut 3 bases from V and 8 bases from J; bases unmatched to any gene: 4. The CDR3 contains 14 residues. The CDR3 DNA reads TGTGCCAGCAGCGGCGGGACAGGGGTAGAAAAACTGTTTTTT. Translation gives CASSGGTGVEKLFF. Together with reference TRBV9 and TRBJ1-4, the CDR3 gives the full variable domain: DSGVTQTPKHLITATGQRVTLRCSPRSGDLSVYWYQQSLDQGLQFLIQYYNGEERAKGNILERFSAQQFPDLHSELNLSSLELGDSALYFCASSGGTGVEKLFFGSGTQLSVL.

Here the CDR3 reads CATSRMRGGHNEQFF. As DNA, the CDR3 is TGTGCCACCAGTCGTATGCGGGGGGGCCATAATGAGCAGTTCTTC. The chain is built from TRBV24-1 and TRBJ2-1; 9 bases map to TRBD2. The CDR3 is 15 residues long. J was trimmed by 7 bases and V by 6 bases; bases with no gene match: 9. Per the germline V gene, CDR1 is KGHDR and CDR2 is SFDVKD.

The V and J genes are TRBV5-1 and TRBJ2-7; tentatively, D is TRBD1 (6 bases). Germline assignment: CDR1 SGHRS and CDR2 YFSETQ. The CDR3 covers 15 residues. The germline V and J ends were trimmed by 1 base and 0 bases, with 11 bases remaining between them. The CDR3 spells CASSLTGLSSYEQYV. For the CDR3, the DNA is TGCGCCAGCAGCTTGACAGGGCTTAGCTCCTACGAGCAGTACGTC.

The chain uses TRBV28 and TRBJ2-1; D call uncertain. Trimming removed 3 bases from V and 8 bases from J, with 8 bases in between. CDR3 length equals 12 residues. The V gene's germline CDR1 is MDHEN and CDR2 SYDVKM. DNA of the CDR3: TGTGCCAGCAGTTTCCAAAACTATGAGCAGTTCTTC. Its protein is CASSFQNYEQFF.

This chain links TRBV19 with TRBJ1-4; no clear D gene. Trimming took 5 bases from V and 0 from J, leaving 10 bases between them. Germline V gives CDR1 LNHDA, CDR2 SQIVND (reference sequence). This CDR3 is built from 15 residues. CDR3 DNA: TGTGCCAGTAGTTGGCAACGTGCAACTAATGAAAAACTGTTTTTT. This translates into CASSWQRATNEKLFF.

About this clone itself: The junction departs from germline at one end; a sequencing error may be responsible. This chain links TRBV6-6 with TRBJ2-3, with 10 bases that match TRBD1. The CDR3 runs to 12 residues. The germline V gene has CDR1 MNHNY and CDR2 SVGAGI (reference sequence). CDR3 nucleotides: TGTGCCAGCAGTCATCCGGGACAGGGGAAATTTTTT. Translation gives CASSHPGQGKFF.

This chain uses TRBV28 with TRBJ1-5; TRBD1 might be the D (5 bases). Germline-derived CDR1 and CDR2 are MDHEN and SYDVKM. This CDR3 is 17 amino acids long. Trimming pared 6 bases from V and 5 bases from J, leaving 23 bases between. The CDR3 DNA follows: TGTGCCAGCAGACGCCATCGGGGGAGGCAGGGAGATCAGCCCCAGCATTTT. This gives the protein CASRRHRGRQGDQPQHF.

The rearrangement links TRBV5-1 to TRBJ1-1, with D tentatively TRBD1 (5 bases). Germline V gene data show CDR1 as SGHRS and CDR2 as YFSETQ. Trimming stripped 4 bases from V and 0 bases from J, with 13 bases between. The CDR3 contains 15 residues. The CDR3: CASSPSTALNTEAFF. Written as DNA, the CDR3 is TGCGCCAGCAGCCCATCGACAGCCTTGAACACTGAAGCTTTCTTT.

This clone occurred once. The V and J genes are TRBV5-1 and TRBJ1-6; 8 nucleotides align to TRBD1. There are 15 residues in the CDR3. Germline V lookup: CDR1 SGHRS, CDR2 YFSETQ. The V gene end was trimmed by 2 bases and the J gene end by 5 bases; junction bases not matched to a gene: 3. CDR3 bases: TGCGCCAGCAGCTTAGAGGACAGGGATAATTCACCCCTCCACTTT. Translating it yields CASSLEDRDNSPLHF.

V is TRBV27 and J is TRBJ2-1, with a weak D call TRBD2 (5 bases). The V end was cut by 3 bases, the J end by 7 bases, with 10 bases between. The CDR3 sequence is 13 residues long. Germline-derived CDR1 and CDR2 are MNHEY and SMNVEV (reference sequence). The CDR3 spells CASSFLAPNEQFF. The CDR3 region has the DNA TGTGCCAGCAGTTTCCTAGCTCCTAATGAGCAGTTCTTC.

V and J are TRBV13 and TRBJ2-2; 11 positions agree with TRBD2. Germline V gene data show CDR1 as PRHDT and CDR2 as FYEKMQ (reference sequence). This CDR3 has 16 amino acids. Trimming removed 5 bases from V and 2 bases from J; junction bases left unmatched: 4. The chain's CDR3 is CASSRTSGSNTGELFF. CDR3 DNA: TGTGCCAGCAGCCGAACTAGCGGGAGTAACACCGGGGAGCTGTTTTTT.

This chain links TRBV6-5 with TRBJ1-5, with D unresolved. The V gene's germline CDR1 is MNHEY and CDR2 SVGAGI. The V end was cut by 1 base, the J end by 1 base, with 11 bases between. The CDR3 sequence is 16 residues long. CDR3 in DNA: TGTGCCAGCAGTTACTTCTTGCGGGTGAGCAATCAGCCCCAGCATTTT. Translation gives CASSYFLRVSNQPQHF.

The rearrangement uses TRBV5-1 and TRBJ2-7; TRBD2 matches at 14 bases. This CDR3 contains 16 residues. Germline loops: CDR1 SGHRS, CDR2 YFSETQ. V lost 4 bases to trimming and J lost 6 bases; unmatched junction nucleotides: 9. The CDR3 loop is CASSPGGTSGRIEQYF. The CDR3 coding sequence is TGCGCCAGCAGCCCCGGAGGGACTAGCGGGAGAATCGAGCAGTACTTC.

The chain couples TRBV4-2 to TRBJ2-2; 16 nucleotides line up with TRBD2. V dropped 4 bases and J dropped 7; count of bases not matched to a gene: 18. Per germline, CDR1 LGHNA and CDR2 YNFKEQ. This CDR3 spans 21 amino acids. Here the CDR3 DNA reads TGTGCCAGCAGCCGTCGACTTCAATCGGGACTAGCGGGGGGGCGTATCGGGGAGCTGTTTTTT. Translating it yields CASSRRLQSGLAGGRIGELFF.

The rearrangement uses TRBV5-6 and TRBJ1-5; 11 bases line up with TRBD1. Germline assignment: CDR1 SGHDT and CDR2 YYEEEE. There are 15 residues in the CDR3. Losses at the gene ends were 0 bases for V and 6 bases for J; bases not matched to a gene: 2. This CDR3 reads CASSLGTGGGQPQHF. CDR3 nucleotides: TGTGCCAGCAGCTTGGGGACAGGGGGCGGTCAGCCCCAGCATTTT.

This rearrangement joins TRBV9 to TRBJ1-6; 7 nucleotides line up with TRBD1. V trimming: 3 bases; J trimming: 2 bases; junction bases outside the gene matches: 8. Germline assignment: CDR1 SGDLS and CDR2 YYNGEE. This CDR3 is built from 17 residues. The CDR3 loop reads CASSGEQGYPYNSPLHF. CDR3 sequence (DNA): TGTGCCAGCAGCGGGGAACAGGGGTACCCCTATAATTCACCCCTCCACTTT.